Sequencing of this T cell receptor (beta chain) was carried out in a study of T cell repertoires in cytomegalovirus infection. Study details: Matching HLA type, along with CMV infection, was indicated by public TCR beta signatures. General study results and limits: Cumulative frequency (of public TCR beta family members) identified carriers of CMV plus the relevant HLA. It was HLA-C-restricted CMV-specific TCR beta clonotypes that dominated the response ex vivo.

TCRdb called the reads again in MiXCR, with one record for every CDR3 protein. The data show approximately 73,000 distinct CDR3 sequences, about 37% seen once. On this clonotype itself: Its antigen is still unknown.

V lost 3 bases to trimming and J lost 3 bases, with 12 bases between them. The CDR3 extends over 14 amino acids. Germline values: CDR1 LGHDT, CDR2 YNNKEL (reference sequence). This TCR was recovered from a human donor in good health (CMV status not recorded). Some clones in this sample may be carry-over from other donors' samples. The chain links TRBV3-1 to TRBJ2-7; the D gene is possibly TRBD1 (6 bases). The source material was CD8+ T cells from cultured PBMCs, sampled from culture after CMV antigen stimulation. CDR3 region: CASSQRQALYEQYF. The CDR3 DNA follows: TGTGCCAGCAGCCAGAGACAGGCCCTCTACGAGCAGTACTTC.